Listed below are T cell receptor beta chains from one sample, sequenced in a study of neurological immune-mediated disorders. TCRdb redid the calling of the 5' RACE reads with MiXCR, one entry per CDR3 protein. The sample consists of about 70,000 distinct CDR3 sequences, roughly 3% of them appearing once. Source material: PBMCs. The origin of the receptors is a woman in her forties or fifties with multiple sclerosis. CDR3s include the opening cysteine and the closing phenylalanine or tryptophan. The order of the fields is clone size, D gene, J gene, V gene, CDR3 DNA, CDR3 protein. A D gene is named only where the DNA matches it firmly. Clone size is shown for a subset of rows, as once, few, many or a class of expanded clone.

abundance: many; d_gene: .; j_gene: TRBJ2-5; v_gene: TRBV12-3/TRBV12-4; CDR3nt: TGTGCCAGCAGCGTTTGGGGGAGGACAGGTGGGGAGACCCAGTACTTC; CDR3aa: CASSVWGRTGGETQYF
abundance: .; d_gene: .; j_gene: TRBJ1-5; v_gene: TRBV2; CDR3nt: TGTGCCAGCAGTCCAGGAGGGGGTGGTAAGACCCAGAATTTT; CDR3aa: CASSPGGGGKTQNF
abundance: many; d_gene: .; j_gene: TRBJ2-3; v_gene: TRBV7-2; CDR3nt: TGTGCCAGCAGCTTAGCGGGCGGCAGCACAGATACGCAGTATTTT; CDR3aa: CASSLAGGSTDTQYF
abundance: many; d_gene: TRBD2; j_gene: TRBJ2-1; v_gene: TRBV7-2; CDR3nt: TGTGCCAGCAGCTTATCACCATGGGGACTAGCGGGAAATGAGCAGTTCTTC; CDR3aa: CASSLSPWGLAGNEQFF
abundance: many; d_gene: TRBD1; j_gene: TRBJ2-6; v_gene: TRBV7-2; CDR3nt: TGTGCCAGCAGCCGGGGCAGGGGGCGGTTAGGGGCCAACGTCCTGACTTTC; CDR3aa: CASSRGRGRLGANVLTF
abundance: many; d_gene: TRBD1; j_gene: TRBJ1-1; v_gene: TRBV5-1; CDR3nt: TGCGCCAGCCAAGAGACAGGGAGTGAAGCTTTCTTT; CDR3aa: CASQETGSEAFF
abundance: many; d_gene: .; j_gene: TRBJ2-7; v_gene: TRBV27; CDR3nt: TGTGCCAGCAGTCCCCGGAGGGGGGGCGAGCAGTACTTC; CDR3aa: CASSPRRGGEQYF
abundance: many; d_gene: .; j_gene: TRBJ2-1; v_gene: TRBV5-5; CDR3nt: TGTGCCAGCAGCTTGGGGGGGCAGAGAACCTACAATGAGCAGTTCTTC; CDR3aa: CASSLGGQRTYNEQFF
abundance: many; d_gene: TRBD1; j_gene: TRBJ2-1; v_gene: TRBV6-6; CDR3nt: TGTGCCATCGCCGGGACAGGTCGGAATGAGCAGTTCTTC; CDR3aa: CAIAGTGRNEQFF
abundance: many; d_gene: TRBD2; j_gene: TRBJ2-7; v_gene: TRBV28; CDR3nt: TGTGCCGCTAGCGGAGCCGCCCCCTACGAGCAGTACTTC; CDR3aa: CAASGAAPYEQYF
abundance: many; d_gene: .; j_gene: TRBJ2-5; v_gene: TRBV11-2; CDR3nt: TGTGCCAGCAGCTTAGGCGCCGGACAACCAGAGACCCAGTACTTC; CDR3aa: CASSLGAGQPETQYF
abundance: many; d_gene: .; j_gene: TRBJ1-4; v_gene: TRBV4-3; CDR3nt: TGCGCCAGCAGCCAAGCTTCCGTGAGAGGGTCTAATAGCCCGAATGAAAAACTGTTTTTT; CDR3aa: CASSQASVRGSNSPNEKLFF
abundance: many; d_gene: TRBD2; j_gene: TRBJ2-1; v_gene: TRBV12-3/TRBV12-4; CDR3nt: TGTGCCAGCACCCGGACTAGCGGGAGGAATGAGCAGTTCTTC; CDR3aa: CASTRTSGRNEQFF
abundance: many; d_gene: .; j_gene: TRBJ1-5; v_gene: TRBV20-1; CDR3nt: TGCAGTGCTAGAGACACTTATAGCAATCAGCCCCAGCATTTT; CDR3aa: CSARDTYSNQPQHF
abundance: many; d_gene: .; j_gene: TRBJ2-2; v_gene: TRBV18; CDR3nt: TGTGCCAGCTCACCAAATCAACAGGGGAGGGGACCCGCCGGGGAGCTGTTTTTT; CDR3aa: CASSPNQQGRGPAGELFF
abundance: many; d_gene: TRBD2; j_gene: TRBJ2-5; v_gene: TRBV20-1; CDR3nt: TGCAGTGCTACAAGTCGAGCGGGGTCCCAAGAGACCCAGTACTTC; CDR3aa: CSATSRAGSQETQYF
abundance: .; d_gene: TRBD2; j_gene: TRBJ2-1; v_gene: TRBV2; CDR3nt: TGTGCCAGCAGTGACGGGGGGGGTTACAATGAGCAGTTCTTC; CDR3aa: CASSDGGGYNEQFF
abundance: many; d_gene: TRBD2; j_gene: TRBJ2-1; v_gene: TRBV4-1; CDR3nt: TGCGCCAGCAGCCTCATGAGCGGGGCCGGCCCAATCGAGCAGTTCTTC; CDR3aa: CASSLMSGAGPIEQFF
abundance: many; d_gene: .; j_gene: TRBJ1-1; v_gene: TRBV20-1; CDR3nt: TGCAGTGCTAGGAAAGGGTCGGACACTGAAGCTTTCTTT; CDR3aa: CSARKGSDTEAFF
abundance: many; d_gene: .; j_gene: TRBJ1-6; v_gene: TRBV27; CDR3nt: TGTGCCAGCAGCCAACTGGGCGGAGGGCCCCTCCACTTT; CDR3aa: CASSQLGGGPLHF
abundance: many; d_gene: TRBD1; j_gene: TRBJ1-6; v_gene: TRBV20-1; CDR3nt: TGCAGTGCCACGACAGGGAACAATTCACCCCTCCACTTT; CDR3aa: CSATTGNNSPLHF
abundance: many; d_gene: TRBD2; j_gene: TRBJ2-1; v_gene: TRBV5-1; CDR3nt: TGCGCCAGCAGCCAGGGACTAGCGTTCTACAATGAGCAGTTCTTC; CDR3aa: CASSQGLAFYNEQFF
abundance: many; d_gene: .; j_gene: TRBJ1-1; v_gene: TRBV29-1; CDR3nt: TGCAGCGGAGGGACGGCGCTAGAAGCTTTCTTT; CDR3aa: CSGGTALEAFF
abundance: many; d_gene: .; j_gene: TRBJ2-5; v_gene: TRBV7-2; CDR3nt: TGTGCCAGCAGCCAGGGGCCCAGGGAGACCCAGTACTTC; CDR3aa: CASSQGPRETQYF
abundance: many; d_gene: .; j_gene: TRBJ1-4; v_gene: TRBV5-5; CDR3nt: TGTGCCAGCAGCTTAGTACAGGGTCGGGGAACTAATGAAAAACTGTTTTTT; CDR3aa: CASSLVQGRGTNEKLFF
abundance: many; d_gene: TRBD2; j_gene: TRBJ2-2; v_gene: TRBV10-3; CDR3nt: TGTGCCATCAGCCATCTAGCGGGAGTGAATACCGGGGAGCTGTTTTTT; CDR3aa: CAISHLAGVNTGELFF
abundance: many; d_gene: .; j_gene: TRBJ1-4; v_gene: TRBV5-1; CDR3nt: TGCGCCAGCGCTAAGATGGACCTCAGTGAAAAACTGTTTTTT; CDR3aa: CASAKMDLSEKLFF
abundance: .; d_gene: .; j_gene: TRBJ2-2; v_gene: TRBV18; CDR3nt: TGTGCCAGCTCACGGACAACCAGCGCCACCGGGGAGCTGTTTTTT; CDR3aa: CASSRTTSATGELFF
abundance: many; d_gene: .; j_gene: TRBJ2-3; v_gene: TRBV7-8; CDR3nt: TGTGCCAGCAGCCGAACGACAGGGACTAGCACAGATACGCAGTATTTT; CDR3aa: CASSRTTGTSTDTQYF
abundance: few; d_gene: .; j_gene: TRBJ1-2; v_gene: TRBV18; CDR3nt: TGTGCCAGCTCACCTCGGTCTACACGTTTGGGCCCAACTAACTATGGCTACACCTTC; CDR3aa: CASSPRSTRLGPTNYGYTF
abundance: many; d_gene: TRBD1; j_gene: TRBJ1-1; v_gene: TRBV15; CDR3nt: TGTGCCACCAGCGACGCAGGGGGATACACTGAAGCTTTCTTT; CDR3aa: CATSDAGGYTEAFF